Sequencing of this TCR beta chain was carried out in a study of read filtering for tumor transcriptome and immune sequencing. V lost 6 bases to trimming and J lost 5 bases; unmatched junction nucleotides: 9. Germline assignment: CDR1 MNHNS and CDR2 SASEGT. The CDR3 loop spans 15 amino acids. The library was built from roughly 400 ng RNA with molecular barcoded adaptors for alpha/delta and beta/gamma chains. Via MiXCR, TCRdb re-called the reads, giving one row per CDR3 protein. The sample has 62,000 or so distinct CDR3 sequences, under 25% seen once; the top ten hold about a sixth. The sample consisted of a population of CD138-negative cells sorted from bone marrow. The genes are TRBV6-1 and TRBJ1-5; TRBD1 matches at 8 bases. The receptor was derived from a donor at least 40 years old with multiple myeloma. The CDR3 DNA reads as TGTGCCAGCAGCGGATTCAGGGGGCATGATCAGCCCCAGCATTTT. Translation gives CASSGFRGHDQPQHF.